This T cell receptor beta chain was documented in a study of T-cell reconstitution after alpha-beta-depleted transplantation in children. Whole-study results and caveats: There were reportedly several hundred expanded graft clones from which alpha-beta T cells came about two months after transplant. There were some patients whose high TCRbeta diversity at day 60 came from surviving recipient T cells and thymic progenitors. T-cell counts and diversity were attributed mostly to newly produced T cells one year after transplant.

This clonotype was detected ten times or more. The antigen remains undetermined. Preparation of the TCRbeta library was carried out with unique molecular identifiers. TCRdb used MiXCR to reprocess the PCR reads, holding one entry per CDR3 protein. The repertoire includes 600,000 to 800,000 distinct CDR3 sequences, around 14% of them detected once, and 0.79% sits in the top ten. Sequencing used PBMCs, obtained before TCRalphabeta/CD19-depleted stem cell transplant. This TCR was recovered from a girl aged 2-10 years with congenital amegakaryocytic thrombocytopenia, due to receive a stem cell transplant.

CDR3 bases: TGTGCCAGCAGTTCCACTAGCGGGAGTCCCCACAATGAGCAGTTCTTC. It is translated as CASSSTSGSPHNEQFF. This chain links TRBV6-5 with TRBJ2-1, with 11 bases identical to TRBD2. Per the germline V gene, CDR1 is MNHEY and CDR2 is SVGAGI. The V and J ends lost 4 bases and 5 bases, in that order; junction bases with no gene match: 7. CDR3 size: 16 residues.